This TCR beta chain was found in a study of CD8+CD57+ T cells in acquired aplastic anemia. Overall study: DNA from sorted CD4+ and CD8+ cells averaged roughly 3.2 ug. Study results and limitations: The same twenty-nine CD8+ CDR3 sequences occurred in patients and in controls. No significant patient-versus-control difference appeared in CD8+ Simpson's diversity.

Patients sequenced had flow cytometry evidence of CD8+CD57+ cell expansion. Of note for this clonotype: Its matching antigen is unknown.

CDR3 and TCR beta VDJ profiling relied on genomic DNA as the template. TCRdb recomputed calls from the reads with MiXCR, one row per CDR3 protein. This sample yields 310,000 or so distinct CDR3 sequences, of which about three fifths are seen a single time; 1.3% belongs to the top ten. Germline V gives CDR1 SGHTA, CDR2 FQGNSA. V was clipped by 3 bases and J by 0 bases, with 6 bases between them. This CDR3 region has 13 residues. The specimen sequenced was sorted CD4+, CD8+, or CD8+CD57+ T cells (not recorded which) from PBMCs. This chain links TRBV7-2 with TRBJ2-7; D not resolved. The source is a human donor with aplastic anemia. As DNA, the CDR3 is TGTGCCAGCAGCTTCAGGAGCTCCTACGAGCAGTACTTC. It yields the protein CASSFRSSYEQYF.